The sample holds a few counts of the clone carrying this TCR beta chain. What it binds is not known. These data are taken from a study of cytomegalovirus exposure and HLA in healthy donors. Points from the study as a whole: Common viral pathogens seemed to be connected with several of the most significant clusters, according to a later analysis. A later analysis linked 15,000 to 20,000 TCR beta sequences to HLA alleles at 0.05 false discovery rate. The majority of TCR sequences were rare, yet some public TCRs appeared in many donors.

Healthy bone marrow donors supplied every sample. The germline V gene encodes CDR1 SNHLY and CDR2 FYNNEI. Trimming removed 5 bases from V and 4 bases from J; junction bases left unmatched: 9. CDR3 length equals 16 residues. A multiplex PCR was run with 60 Vbeta primers and 13 Jbeta primers. Libraries were prepared by immunoSEQ multiplex PCR; TCRdb keeps only in-frame clonotypes and omits some of them. In the table there are tens of thousands of clones, 82% of which are singletons. Sequencing input: PBMCs. The chain is built from TRBV2 and TRBJ1-4, with TRBD1 matching over 8 bases. The origin of this receptor is a man between 50 and 59 years old in good health and CMV-seronegative. The CDR3 sequence: CASSPQGAVGNEKLFF. For the CDR3, the DNA is TGTGCCAGCAGTCCCCAGGGGGCGGTTGGTAATGAAAAACTGTTTTTT.